This T cell receptor beta chain stems from a study of Graves' ophthalmopathy and Graves' hyperthyroidism (dated by TCRdb to the late 2010s). Background on the whole study: A patient counted as having stable hyperthyroidism if there was no progression to ophthalmopathy within 18 months of follow-up. In total, 135 blood samples were TCR-sequenced: approximately 40 ophthalmopathy, under 80 hyperthyroidism and some 17 hyperthyroidism-to-ophthalmopathy patients. In roughly six hyperthyroidism patients, T-cell repertoires of thyroid tissue and blood were compared. To explore V-J signatures that distinguish ophthalmopathy from hyperthyroidism, a discovery set of under 110 patients was enrolled, made up of 40 to 45 with ophthalmopathy and 55 to 65 with stable hyperthyroidism. The study used TCR beta repertoire signatures to distinguish Graves' ophthalmopathy from Graves' hyperthyroidism and to predict progression to ophthalmopathy. For independent validation, a separate cohort was made up of about 18 hyperthyroidism patients plus 17 patients who later progressed from hyperthyroidism to ophthalmopathy. Following sample collection, hyperthyroidism patients were given methimazole at a starting dose of 30 mg daily, and ophthalmopathy patients were given high-dose intravenous methylprednisolone.

According to the germline V gene, CDR1 reads SNHLY and CDR2 reads FYNNEI. V is trimmed back by 6 bases and J by 6 bases, and the junction contains 2 bases that no gene match accounts for. From the cysteine through the phenylalanine, the CDR3 covers 12 amino acids. The DNA shown is the 36-base CDR3, in frame from base 1. For repertoire sequencing, TCR beta CDR3 regions were amplified from RNA transcripts. HTBI primers and the Qiagen OneStep RT-PCR kit were used in a first-round RT-PCR, which was followed by a second-round multiplex PCR, size selection and purification. Libraries were sequenced on an Illumina HiSeq2000 using paired-end 100 bp reads. The original methods were these. Reads were processed with SOAPnuke, discarding reads with adapters, uncalled bases, mean Phred below 15, or no exact constant-primer or identifier match. COPE v1.2.5 was used to merge the high-quality paired reads. Clonotypes were defined as unique nucleotide sequences and were aligned to IMGT TRB V, D and J references using MiTCR v1.1. Only V-J combinations with frequency above 0.0001 were analysed, covering around 99% of repertoires. For each V-J combination, a TCR clonal expansion and chaos score was defined as F50 clonal expansion divided by the chaos observed in the TCRdist matrix. Welch's t-statistics and random forest were used to narrow the features down to more than 10 V-J combinations, which were then fed into a naive Bayes classifier. The similarity between thyroid and blood repertoires was quantified using the Morisita-Horn index. In TCRdb, the public reads were trimmed at Q25 with fastp and aligned with MiXCR, with productive beta chains retained. Each entry is one CDR3 protein sequence, shown with its most common DNA and genes. In this record, the V and J calls reflect TCRdb's handling and not the investigators' own analysis. Counted in this sample were approximately 540,000 distinct CDR3 sequences; about 40% of them appeared once. Jointly, the top ten make up 3.5% to 4.5% of the sample.

Broad study findings and their caveats: In cross-validation, the 13-signature model distinguished ophthalmopathy from stable hyperthyroidism with more than 85% sensitivity and around 84% specificity, while in the test set the corresponding values were roughly 80% and 75%. In validation, the model predicted ophthalmopathy progression with 70.59% sensitivity and approximately 75% specificity; around twelve predicted patients were CT-confirmed with GO in a median of approximately 6.5 months. Sample size was not predetermined statistically, and investigators were not blinded to group allocation. Most expanded thyroid clonotypes with frequency above 0.001 were also detected in blood, suggesting blood repertoires may reflect the thyroid immune response.

Notes on this clonotype: Which antigen it targets is not known. Base qualities were left out, and no much larger clone turns up one base away.

Hyperthyroidism patients were newly diagnosed, were aged 18 to 65 years, and had a disease duration under 2 months. Patients were excluded if they had other autoimmune diseases, uncontrolled infections, pregnancy or lactation. Clinical symptoms, serum thyroxine, TRAb, thyroid ultrasound and orbital computed tomography formed the basis of the diagnosis. Trizol reagent was used to extract the total RNA, and its quality was then checked on an Agilent 2100 Bioanalyzer. The receptor chain draws on TRBV2 and TRBJ1-2, with 9 central nucleotides matching TRBD1. The receptor's source is an adult man with Graves' hyperthyroidism. Sequencing used peripheral blood or thyroid tissue (not recorded which). The DNA reads TGTGCCAGCAGGGACAGGGGCGATGGCTACACCTTC. This sequence encodes CASRDRGDGYTF. The CDR3 plus the reference TRBV2 and TRBJ1-2 genes for the other parts give the full variable domain: EPEVTQTPSHQVTQMGQEVILRCVPISNHLYFYWYRQILGQKVEFLVSFYNNEISEKSEIFDDQFSVERPDGSNFTLKIRSTKLEDSAMYFCASRDRGDGYTFGSGTRLTVV.